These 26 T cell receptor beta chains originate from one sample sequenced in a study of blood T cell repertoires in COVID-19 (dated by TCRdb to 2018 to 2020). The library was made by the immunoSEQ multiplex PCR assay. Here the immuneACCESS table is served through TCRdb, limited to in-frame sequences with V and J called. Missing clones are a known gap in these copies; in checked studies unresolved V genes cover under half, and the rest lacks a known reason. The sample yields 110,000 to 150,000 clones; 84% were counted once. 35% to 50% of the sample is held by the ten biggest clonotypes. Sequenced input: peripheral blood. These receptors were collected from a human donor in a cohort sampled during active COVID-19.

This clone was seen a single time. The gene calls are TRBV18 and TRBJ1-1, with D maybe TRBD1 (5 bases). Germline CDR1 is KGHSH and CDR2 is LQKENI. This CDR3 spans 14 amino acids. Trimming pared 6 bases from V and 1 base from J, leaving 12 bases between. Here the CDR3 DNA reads TGTGCCAGCTCCCCTCCCGACAGGAACACTGAAGCTTTCTTT. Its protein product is CASSPPDRNTEAFF.

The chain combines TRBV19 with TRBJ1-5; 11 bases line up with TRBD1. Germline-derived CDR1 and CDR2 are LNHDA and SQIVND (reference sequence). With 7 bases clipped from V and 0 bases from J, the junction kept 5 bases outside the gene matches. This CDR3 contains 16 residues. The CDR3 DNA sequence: TGTGCCAGTACTAGGACAGGGGGCAATAGCAATCAGCCCCAGCATTTT. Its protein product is CASTRTGGNSNQPQHF.

The CDR3 region is CASSVESTDTQYF. As DNA, the CDR3 is TGTGCCAGCAGTGTGGAGTCCACAGATACGCAGTATTTT. V usage is TRBV6-4 and J usage is TRBJ2-3; D ambiguous. The CDR3 totals 13 residues. Trimming pared 4 bases from V and 2 bases from J, leaving 7 bases between. Germline CDR1 MRHNA, CDR2 SNTAGT.

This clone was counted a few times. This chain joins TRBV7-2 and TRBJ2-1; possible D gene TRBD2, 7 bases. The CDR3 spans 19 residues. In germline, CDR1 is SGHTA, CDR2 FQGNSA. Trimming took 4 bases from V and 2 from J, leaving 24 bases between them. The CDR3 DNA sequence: TGTGCCAGCAGCTCTAGGGCGGGGGCCTTATCCTTTACCTACAATGAGCAGTTCTTC. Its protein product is CASSSRAGALSFTYNEQFF.

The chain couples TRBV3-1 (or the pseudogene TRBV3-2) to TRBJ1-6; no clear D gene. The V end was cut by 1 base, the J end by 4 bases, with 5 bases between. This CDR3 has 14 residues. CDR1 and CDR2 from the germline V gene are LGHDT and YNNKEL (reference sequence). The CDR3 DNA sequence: TGTGCCAGCAGCCAAGGGGAGTATAATTCACCCCTCCACTTT. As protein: CASSQGEYNSPLHF.

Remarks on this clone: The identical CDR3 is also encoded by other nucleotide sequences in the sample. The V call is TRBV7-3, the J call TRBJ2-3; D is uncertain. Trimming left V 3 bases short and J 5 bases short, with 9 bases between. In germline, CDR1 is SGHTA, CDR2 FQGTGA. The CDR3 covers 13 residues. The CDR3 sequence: CASSFQTGDTQYF. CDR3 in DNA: TGTGCCAGCAGCTTTCAGACGGGAGATACGCAGTATTTT.

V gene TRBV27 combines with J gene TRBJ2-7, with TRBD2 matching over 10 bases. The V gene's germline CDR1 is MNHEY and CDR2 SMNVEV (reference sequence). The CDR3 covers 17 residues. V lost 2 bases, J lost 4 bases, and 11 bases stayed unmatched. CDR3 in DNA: TGTGCCAGCAGTTTACGGGCTAGCGGGAGTCACCTTTACGAGCAGTACGTC. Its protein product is CASSLRASGSHLYEQYV.

The CDR3 loop is CASRGGSSDTQYF. The CDR3 DNA reads TGTGCCAGCAGGGGGGGTAGTAGCGATACGCAGTATTTT. The V call is TRBV6-5, the J call TRBJ2-3; maybe TRBD2 (6 bases). The ends were cut back, 6 bases at V and 6 bases at J, with 13 bases in the middle. This CDR3 spans 13 amino acids. In germline, CDR1 is MNHEY, CDR2 SVGAGI.

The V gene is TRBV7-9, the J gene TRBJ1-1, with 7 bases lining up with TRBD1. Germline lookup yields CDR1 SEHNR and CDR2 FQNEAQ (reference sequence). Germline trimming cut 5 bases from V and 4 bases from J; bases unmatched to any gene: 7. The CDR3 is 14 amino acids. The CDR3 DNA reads TGTGCCAGCAGCGTACCGGGACAGAGCACTGAAGCTTTCTTT. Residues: CASSVPGQSTEAFF.

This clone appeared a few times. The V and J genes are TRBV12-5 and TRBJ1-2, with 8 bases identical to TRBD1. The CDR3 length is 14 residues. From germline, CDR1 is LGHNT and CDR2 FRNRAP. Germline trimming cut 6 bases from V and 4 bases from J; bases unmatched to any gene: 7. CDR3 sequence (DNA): TGTGCTAGTGGAACCCGGACAGGGTCCTATGGCTACACCTTC. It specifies CASGTRTGSYGYTF.

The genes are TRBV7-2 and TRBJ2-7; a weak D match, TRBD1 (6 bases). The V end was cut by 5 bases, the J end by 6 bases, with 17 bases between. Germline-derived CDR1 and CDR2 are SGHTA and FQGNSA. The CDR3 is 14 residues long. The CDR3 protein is CASSPQGQGFEQYF. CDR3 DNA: TGTGCCAGCAGCCCTCAAGGGCAGGGGTTCGAGCAGTACTTC.

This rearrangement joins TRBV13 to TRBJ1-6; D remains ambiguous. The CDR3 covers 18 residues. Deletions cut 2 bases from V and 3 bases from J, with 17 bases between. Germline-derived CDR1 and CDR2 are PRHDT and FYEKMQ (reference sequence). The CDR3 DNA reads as TGTGCCAGCAGCTTAAGGACGGGGAGGGTTAACTATAATTCACCCCTCCACTTT. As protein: CASSLRTGRVNYNSPLHF.

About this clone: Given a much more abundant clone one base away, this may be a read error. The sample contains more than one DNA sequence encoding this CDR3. CDR3 loop: CASSQGTANYGYTF. Here the CDR3 DNA reads TGTGCCAGCAGCCAAGGGACAGCTAACTATGGCTACACCTTC. The J gene is TRBJ1-2, the V gene TRBV5-4, with TRBD1 identical over 7 bases. The CDR3 is made up of 14 amino acids. Germline-derived CDR1 and CDR2 are SGHNT and YYREEE (reference sequence). V was pared by 4 bases and J by 0 bases, with 3 bases of the junction left unmatched.

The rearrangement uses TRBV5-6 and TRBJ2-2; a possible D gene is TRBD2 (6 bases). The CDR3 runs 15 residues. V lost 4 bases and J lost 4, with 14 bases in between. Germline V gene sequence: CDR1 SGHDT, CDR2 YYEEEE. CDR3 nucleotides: TGTGCCAGCAGCATCGGACTACAAACCACCGGGGAGCTGTTTTTT. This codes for CASSIGLQTTGELFF.

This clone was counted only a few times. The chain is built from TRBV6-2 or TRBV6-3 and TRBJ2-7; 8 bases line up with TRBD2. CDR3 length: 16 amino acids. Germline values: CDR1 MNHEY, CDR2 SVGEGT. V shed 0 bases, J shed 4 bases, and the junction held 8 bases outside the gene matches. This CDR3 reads CASSYSAVAGRYEQYV. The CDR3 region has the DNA TGTGCCAGCAGTTACTCGGCGGTAGCGGGAAGGTACGAGCAGTACGTC.

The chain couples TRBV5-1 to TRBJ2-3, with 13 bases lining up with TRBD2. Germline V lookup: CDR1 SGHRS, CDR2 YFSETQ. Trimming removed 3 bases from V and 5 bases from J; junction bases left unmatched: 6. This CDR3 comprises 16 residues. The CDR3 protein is CASSSGLAGPGDTQYF. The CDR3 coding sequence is TGCGCCAGCAGCTCGGGACTAGCGGGGCCAGGAGATACGCAGTATTTT.

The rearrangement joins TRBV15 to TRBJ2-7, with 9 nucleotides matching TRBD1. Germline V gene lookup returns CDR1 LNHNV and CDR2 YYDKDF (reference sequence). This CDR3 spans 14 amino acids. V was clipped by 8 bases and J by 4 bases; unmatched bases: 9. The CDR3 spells CATSPGTGKYEQYF. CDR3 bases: TGTGCCACCTCGCCCGGGACAGGGAAATACGAGCAGTACTTC.

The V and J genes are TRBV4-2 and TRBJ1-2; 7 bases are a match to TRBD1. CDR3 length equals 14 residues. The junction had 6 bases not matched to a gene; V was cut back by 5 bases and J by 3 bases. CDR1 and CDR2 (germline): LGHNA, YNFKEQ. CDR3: CASSSGQKDYGYTF. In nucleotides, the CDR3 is TGTGCCAGCAGCTCGGGACAGAAAGACTATGGCTACACCTTC.

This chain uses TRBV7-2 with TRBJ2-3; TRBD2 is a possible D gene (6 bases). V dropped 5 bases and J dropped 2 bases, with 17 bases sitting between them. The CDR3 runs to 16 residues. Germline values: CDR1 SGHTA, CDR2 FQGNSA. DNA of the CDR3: TGTGCCAGCAGCCGGGACTTGGGGGGTATCACAGATACGCAGTATTTT. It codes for CASSRDLGGITDTQYF.

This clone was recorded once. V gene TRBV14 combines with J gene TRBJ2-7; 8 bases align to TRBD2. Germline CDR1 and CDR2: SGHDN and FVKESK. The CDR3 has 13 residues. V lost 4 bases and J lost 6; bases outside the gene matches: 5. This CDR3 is CASSPRGAGEQYF. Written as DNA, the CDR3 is TGTGCCAGCAGCCCGCGGGGGGCTGGCGAGCAGTACTTC.

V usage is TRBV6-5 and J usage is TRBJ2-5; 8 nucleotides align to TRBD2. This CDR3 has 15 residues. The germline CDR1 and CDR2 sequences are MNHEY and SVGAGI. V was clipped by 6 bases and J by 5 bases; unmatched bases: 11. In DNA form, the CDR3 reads TGTGCCAGCAGCCCCGGGGGGGCCGAGTGGGAGACCCAGTACTTC. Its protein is CASSPGGAEWETQYF.

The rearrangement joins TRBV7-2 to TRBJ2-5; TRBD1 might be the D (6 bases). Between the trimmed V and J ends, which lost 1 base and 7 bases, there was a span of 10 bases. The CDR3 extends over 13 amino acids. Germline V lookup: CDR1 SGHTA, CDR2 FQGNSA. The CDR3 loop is CASSLERGGTQYF. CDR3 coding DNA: TGTGCCAGCAGCTTAGAAAGAGGGGGGACCCAGTACTTC.

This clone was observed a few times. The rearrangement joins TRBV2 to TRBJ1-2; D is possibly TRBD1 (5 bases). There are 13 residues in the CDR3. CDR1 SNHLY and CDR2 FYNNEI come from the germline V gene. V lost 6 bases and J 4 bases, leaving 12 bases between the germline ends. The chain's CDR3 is CASSARVVYGYTF. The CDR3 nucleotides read TGTGCCAGCAGCGCCAGGGTGGTCTATGGCTACACCTTC.

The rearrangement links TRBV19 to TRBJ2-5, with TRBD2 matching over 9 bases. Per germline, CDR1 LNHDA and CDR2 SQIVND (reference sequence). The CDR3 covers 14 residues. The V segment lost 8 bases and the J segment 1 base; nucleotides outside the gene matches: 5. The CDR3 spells CASRGGALQETQYF. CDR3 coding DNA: TGTGCCAGTCGCGGGGGGGCCCTCCAAGAGACCCAGTACTTC.

The CDR3 loop is CSATTSYEQFF. The CDR3, as DNA: TGCAGTGCCACGACATCATATGAGCAGTTCTTC. The chain uses TRBV20-1 and TRBJ2-1, with unresolved D. The CDR3 is 11 residues long. Trimming left V 6 bases short and J 8 bases short, with 11 bases between. Germline V CDR1 and CDR2: DFQATT, SNEGSKA (reference sequence).

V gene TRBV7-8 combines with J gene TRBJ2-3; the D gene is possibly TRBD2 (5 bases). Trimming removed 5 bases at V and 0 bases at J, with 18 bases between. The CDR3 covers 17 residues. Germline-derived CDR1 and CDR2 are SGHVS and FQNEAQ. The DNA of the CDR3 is TGTGCCAGCAGCAACAAGAGAGCGGTCCCTAGCACAGATACGCAGTATTTT. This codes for CASSNKRAVPSTDTQYF.